Below, 5 T cell receptor beta chains from the same sample are listed, as sequenced in a study of control samples from healthy donors and cancer patients. This table comes from immunoSEQ multiplex PCR, and its TCRdb copy is limited to in-frame clones, with some not included. The repertoire holds 100,000 to 150,000 clones, with over 75% as singletons. Sequencing was performed on blood. Receptors originate from a man between 18 and 35 years old in good health.

The chain combines TRBV3-1 (or the pseudogene TRBV3-2) with TRBJ1-4; D is undetermined. Germline V CDR1 and CDR2: LGHDT, YNNKEL (reference sequence). Trimming shortened V by 6 bases and J by 6 bases, and 8 bases separated the two germline ends. This CDR3 is built from 12 residues. The CDR3 spells CASRGYYEKLFF. The CDR3, as DNA: TGTGCCAGCAGGGGGTATTATGAAAAACTGTTTTTT.

This chain links TRBV19 with TRBJ2-7; 8 positions match TRBD1. CDR1 is LNHDA, CDR2 SQIVND, per germline (reference sequence). After removal of 4 bases from V and 0 bases from J, the junction contained 8 bases not matched to a gene. This CDR3 is built from 16 residues. The CDR3 nucleotides are TGTGCCAGTAGTACCAACCGACAGGGGCGCTCCTACGAGCAGTACTTC. Translation gives CASSTNRQGRSYEQYF.

The rearrangement uses TRBV6-5 and TRBJ1-3, with 7 bases aligning to TRBD1. V was clipped by 4 bases and J by 2 bases; unmatched bases: 5. The V gene's germline CDR1 is MNHEY and CDR2 SVGAGI. This CDR3 is built from 15 residues. The CDR3: CASSLPTGTGNTIYF. CDR3 in DNA: TGTGCCAGCAGTTTACCGACAGGGACTGGAAACACCATATATTTT.

The chain links TRBV7-9 to TRBJ1-5; D unresolved. Germline-derived CDR1 and CDR2 are SEHNR and FQNEAQ (reference sequence). Trimming stripped 0 bases from V and 4 bases from J, with 7 bases between. The CDR3 sequence is 14 residues long. The CDR3 region is CASSLAGLNQPQHF. The DNA for the CDR3 is TGTGCCAGCAGCTTAGCTGGCCTTAATCAGCCCCAGCATTTT.

This chain connects TRBV18 to TRBJ1-2; D perhaps matches TRBD1 (5 bases). This CDR3 is built from 13 residues. V lost 3 bases and J 4 bases, leaving 9 bases between the germline ends. From germline, CDR1 is KGHSH and CDR2 LQKENI. CDR3 DNA sequence: TGTGCCAGCTCACCTGGCACAGGCTATGGCTACACCTTC. This gives the protein CASSPGTGYGYTF. The whole variable domain, filled in from reference TRBV18 and TRBJ1-2, reads NAGVMQNPRHLVRRRGQEARLRCSPMKGHSHVYWYRQLPEEGLKFMVYLQKENIIDESGMPKERFSAEFPKEGPSILRIQQVVRGDSAAYFCASSPGTGYGYTFGSGTRLTVV.